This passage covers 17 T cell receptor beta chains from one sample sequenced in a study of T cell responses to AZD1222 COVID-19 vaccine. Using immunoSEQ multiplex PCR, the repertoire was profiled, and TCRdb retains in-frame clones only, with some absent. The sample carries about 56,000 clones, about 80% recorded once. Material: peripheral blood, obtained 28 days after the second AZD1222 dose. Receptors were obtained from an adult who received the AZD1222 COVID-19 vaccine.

DNA for the CDR3: TGTGCCAGCAGCGCTGGTGATAGCGGGAGAAGAGATACGCAGTATTTT. Its translation is CASSAGDSGRRDTQYF. The chain recombines TRBV9 with TRBJ2-3; 9 bases match TRBD2. The V gene's germline CDR1 is SGDLS and CDR2 YYNGEE. The CDR3 runs to 16 residues. The ends lost 3 bases at V and 5 bases at J; junction bases unmatched: 10.

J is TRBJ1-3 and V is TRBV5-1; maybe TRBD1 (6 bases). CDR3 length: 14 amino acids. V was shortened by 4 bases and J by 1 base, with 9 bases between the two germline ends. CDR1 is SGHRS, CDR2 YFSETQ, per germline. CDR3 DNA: TGCGCCAGCAGCCCACAGGGATCTGGAAACACCATATATTTT. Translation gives CASSPQGSGNTIYF. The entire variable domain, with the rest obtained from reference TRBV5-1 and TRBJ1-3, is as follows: KAGVTQTPRYLIKTRGQQVTLSCSPISGHRSVSWYQQTPGQGLQFLFEYFSETQRNKGNFPGRFSGRQFSNSRSEMNVSTLELGDSALYLCASSPQGSGNTIYFGEGSWLTVV.

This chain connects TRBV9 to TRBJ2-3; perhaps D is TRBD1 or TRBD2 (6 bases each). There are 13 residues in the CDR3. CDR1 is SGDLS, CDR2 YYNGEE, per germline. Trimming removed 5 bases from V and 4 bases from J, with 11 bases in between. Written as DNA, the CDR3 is TGTGCCAGCAGTCGAAGGGGGGCAGATACGCAGTATTTT. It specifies CASSRRGADTQYF.

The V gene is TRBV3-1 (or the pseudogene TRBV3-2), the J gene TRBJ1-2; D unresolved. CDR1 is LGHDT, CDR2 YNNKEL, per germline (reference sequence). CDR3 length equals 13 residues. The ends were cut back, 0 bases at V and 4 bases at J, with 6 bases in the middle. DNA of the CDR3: TGTGCCAGCAGCCAAGATGGGCCCTATGGCTACACCTTC. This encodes CASSQDGPYGYTF.

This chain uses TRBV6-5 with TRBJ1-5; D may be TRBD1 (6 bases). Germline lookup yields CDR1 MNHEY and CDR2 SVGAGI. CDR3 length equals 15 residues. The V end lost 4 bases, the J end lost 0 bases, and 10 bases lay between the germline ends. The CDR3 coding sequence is TGTGCCAGCAGTTTACAGGGTATTAGCAATCAGCCCCAGCATTTT. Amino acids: CASSLQGISNQPQHF.

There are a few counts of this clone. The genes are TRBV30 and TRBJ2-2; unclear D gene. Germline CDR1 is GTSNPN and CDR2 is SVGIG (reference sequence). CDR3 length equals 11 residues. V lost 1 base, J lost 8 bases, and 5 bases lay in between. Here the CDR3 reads CAWSDRGELFF. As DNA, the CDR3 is TGTGCCTGGAGTGACCGAGGGGAGCTGTTTTTT.

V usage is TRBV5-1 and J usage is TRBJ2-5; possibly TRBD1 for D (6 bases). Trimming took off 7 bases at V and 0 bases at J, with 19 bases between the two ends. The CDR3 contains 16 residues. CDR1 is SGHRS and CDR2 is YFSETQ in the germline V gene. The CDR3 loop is CASAPGQMGYQETQYF. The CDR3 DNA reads TGCGCCAGCGCCCCCGGACAGATGGGGTACCAAGAGACCCAGTACTTC.

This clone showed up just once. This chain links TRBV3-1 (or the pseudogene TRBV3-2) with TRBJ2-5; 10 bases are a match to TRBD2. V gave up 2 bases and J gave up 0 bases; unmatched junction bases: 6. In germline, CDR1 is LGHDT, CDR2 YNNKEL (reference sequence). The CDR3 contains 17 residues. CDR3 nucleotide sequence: TGTGCCAGCAGCCAAAAACTAGCGGGAAAGTACCAAGAGACCCAGTACTTC. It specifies CASSQKLAGKYQETQYF.

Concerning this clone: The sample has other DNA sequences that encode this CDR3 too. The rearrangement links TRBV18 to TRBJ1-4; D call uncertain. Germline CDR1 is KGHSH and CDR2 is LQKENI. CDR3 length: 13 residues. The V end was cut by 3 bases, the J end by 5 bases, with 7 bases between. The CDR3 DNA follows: TGTGCCAGCTCACCGCGGCAGAATGAAAAACTGTTTTTT. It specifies CASSPRQNEKLFF.

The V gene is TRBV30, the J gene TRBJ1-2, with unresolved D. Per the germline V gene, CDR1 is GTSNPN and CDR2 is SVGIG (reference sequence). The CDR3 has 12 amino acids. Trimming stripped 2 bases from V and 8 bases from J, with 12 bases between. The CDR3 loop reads CAWSPYLGGYTF. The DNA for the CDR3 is TGTGCCTGGAGTCCGTATCTTGGCGGCTACACCTTC.

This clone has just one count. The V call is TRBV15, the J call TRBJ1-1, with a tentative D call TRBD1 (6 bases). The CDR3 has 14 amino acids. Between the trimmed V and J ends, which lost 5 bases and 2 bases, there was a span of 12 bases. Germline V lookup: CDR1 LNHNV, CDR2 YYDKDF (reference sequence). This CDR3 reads CATSPRDNNTEAFF. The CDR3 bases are TGTGCCACCAGCCCGCGGGACAACAACACTGAAGCTTTCTTT.

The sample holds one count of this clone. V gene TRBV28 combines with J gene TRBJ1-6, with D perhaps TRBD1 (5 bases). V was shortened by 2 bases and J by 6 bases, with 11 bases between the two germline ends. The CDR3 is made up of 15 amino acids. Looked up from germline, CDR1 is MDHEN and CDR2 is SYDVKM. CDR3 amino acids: CASSLGGGSNSPLHF. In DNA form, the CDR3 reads TGTGCCAGCAGTTTAGGGGGGGGATCTAATTCACCCCTCCACTTT.

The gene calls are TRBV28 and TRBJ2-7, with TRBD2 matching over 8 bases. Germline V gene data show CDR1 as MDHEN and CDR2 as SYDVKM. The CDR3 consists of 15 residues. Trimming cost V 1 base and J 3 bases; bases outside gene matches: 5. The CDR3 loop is CASSLFVAGNYEQYF. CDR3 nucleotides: TGTGCCAGCAGTTTATTCGTAGCGGGAAACTACGAGCAGTACTTC.

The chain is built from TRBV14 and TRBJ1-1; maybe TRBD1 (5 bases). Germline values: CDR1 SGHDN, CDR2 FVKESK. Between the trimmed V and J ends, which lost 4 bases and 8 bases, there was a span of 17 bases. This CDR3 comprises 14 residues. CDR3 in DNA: TGTGCCAGCAGCCGCGTCTCCGGGGGTAGGGAAGCTTTCTTT. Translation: CASSRVSGGREAFF.

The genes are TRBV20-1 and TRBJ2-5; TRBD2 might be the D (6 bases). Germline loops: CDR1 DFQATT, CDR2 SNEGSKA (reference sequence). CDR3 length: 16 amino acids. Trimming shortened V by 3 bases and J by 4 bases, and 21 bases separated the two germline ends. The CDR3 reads CSASFLNGRWGETQYF. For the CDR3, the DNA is TGCAGTGCTAGTTTTTTAAACGGGAGATGGGGAGAGACCCAGTACTTC.

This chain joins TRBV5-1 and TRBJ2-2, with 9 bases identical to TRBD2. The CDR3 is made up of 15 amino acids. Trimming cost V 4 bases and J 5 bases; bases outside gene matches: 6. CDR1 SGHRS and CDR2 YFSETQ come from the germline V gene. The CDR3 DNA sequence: TGCGCCAGCAGCACCGGGACTAGCATTACCGGGGAGCTGTTTTTT. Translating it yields CASSTGTSITGELFF. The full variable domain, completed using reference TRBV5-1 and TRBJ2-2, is KAGVTQTPRYLIKTRGQQVTLSCSPISGHRSVSWYQQTPGQGLQFLFEYFSETQRNKGNFPGRFSGRQFSNSRSEMNVSTLELGDSALYLCASSTGTSITGELFFGEGSRLTVL.

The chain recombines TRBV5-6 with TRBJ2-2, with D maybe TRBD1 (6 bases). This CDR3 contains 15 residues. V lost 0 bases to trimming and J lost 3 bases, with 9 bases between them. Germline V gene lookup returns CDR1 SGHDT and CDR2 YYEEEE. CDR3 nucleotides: TGTGCCAGCAGCTTGGGTGGGGGCTACACCGGGGAGCTGTTTTTT. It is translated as CASSLGGGYTGELFF.